The next 26 T cell receptor beta chains were all read from a single sample in a study of Ad26.COV2.S vaccination and SARS-CoV-2 variants. The treatment denotes: some 20 received Ad26.COV2.S at low or high dose, single or two shots; several received placebo; per-sample allocation not given. At day 63 after the first vaccine or placebo injection, samples were drawn. Sequenced by immunoSEQ multiplex PCR; TCRdb stores in-frame clones only, minus some. Found here are roughly 300,000 clones, more than 85% of them singletons; the top ten hold around 5.3%. The sequences come from peripheral blood, collected in a trial of Ad26.COV2.S vaccine versus placebo. Receptor source: a person aged 18-65 years who received the Ad26.COV2.S COVID-19 vaccine or a placebo.

The chain uses TRBV28 and TRBJ1-5; D might be TRBD1 (5 bases). This CDR3 is built from 12 residues. Germline V gives CDR1 MDHEN, CDR2 SYDVKM. V was pared by 8 bases and J by 12 bases, with 17 bases between. Here the CDR3 reads CASSFGGKDQHF. CDR3 coding DNA: TGTGCCAGCTCCTTCGGGGGAAAGGACCAGCATTTT.

V gene TRBV14 combines with J gene TRBJ1-5, with a weak D call TRBD1 (5 bases). Trimming left V 6 bases short and J 4 bases short, with 13 bases between. The germline V gene has CDR1 SGHDN and CDR2 FVKESK. The CDR3 loop spans 14 amino acids. The DNA of the CDR3 is TGTGCCAGCAGTTCGTGGGGGGGGAATCAGCCCCAGCATTTT. This sequence encodes CASSSWGGNQPQHF.

This chain uses TRBV7-2 with TRBJ2-5; the D gene is possibly TRBD1 (6 bases). V lost 2 bases to trimming and J lost 3 bases, with 7 bases between them. CDR1 is SGHTA and CDR2 is FQGNSA in the germline V gene. The CDR3 sequence is 13 residues long. CDR3 in amino acids: CASSLSGEETQYF. The CDR3 DNA reads as TGTGCCAGCAGCTTATCAGGGGAAGAGACCCAGTACTTC. Based on the CDR3 plus reference TRBV7-2 and TRBJ2-5, the full variable domain is GAGVSQSPSNKVTEKGKDVELRCDPISGHTALYWYRQSLGQGLEFLIYFQGNSAPDKSGLPSDRFSAERTGGSVSTLTIQRTQQEDSAVYLCASSLSGEETQYFGPGTRLLVL.

This clone appeared a single time. CDR3 in amino acids: CASSARGDVADTQYF. In nucleotides, the CDR3 is TGTGCCAGCAGTGCCCGGGGGGATGTAGCAGATACGCAGTATTTT. This chain uses TRBV28 with TRBJ2-3; 7 positions agree with TRBD2. Germline trimming cut 5 bases from V and 4 bases from J; bases unmatched to any gene: 9. The CDR3 is 15 amino acids. Germline lookup yields CDR1 MDHEN and CDR2 SYDVKM.

The rearrangement links TRBV21-1 to TRBJ1-6. TRBV21-1 is a documented pseudogene. This CDR3 spans 14 amino acids. The CDR3 DNA reads as TGTGCCAGCAGCTCCGGGACGGGGAATTCACCCCTCCACTTT. It yields the protein CASSSGTGNSPLHF.

This rearrangement joins TRBV5-1 to TRBJ1-2; tentatively, D is TRBD1 (6 bases). V gave up 0 bases and J gave up 5 bases, with 14 bases separating them. Germline V gene sequence: CDR1 SGHRS, CDR2 YFSETQ. CDR3 length: 15 residues. The CDR3 sequence: CASSLDGQTRYGYTF. The CDR3 bases are TGCGCCAGCAGCTTGGATGGACAGACGAGGTATGGCTACACCTTC.

The rearrangement links TRBV19 to TRBJ2-1; TRBD1 is a possible D gene (6 bases). The CDR3 runs to 14 residues. Deletions cut 6 bases from V and 10 bases from J, with 19 bases between. The V gene's germline CDR1 is LNHDA and CDR2 SQIVND (reference sequence). The CDR3 DNA sequence: TGTGCCAGTAGCAAGGGAACAGGGCTACGGGAGCAGTTCTTC. Protein: CASSKGTGLREQFF.

The chain links TRBV5-1 to TRBJ2-1; 13 positions agree with TRBD2. Germline-derived CDR1 and CDR2 are SGHRS and YFSETQ. V dropped 4 bases and J dropped 5; count of bases not matched to a gene: 6. The CDR3 length is 16 residues. CDR3 DNA: TGCGCCAGCAGCGTCACTAGCGGGGGGGCGCACAATGAGCAGTTCTTC. Translating gives CASSVTSGGAHNEQFF.

This chain links TRBV30 with TRBJ2-5; D may be TRBD1 (6 bases). Trimming removed 5 bases from V and 1 base from J, with 11 bases in between. CDR1 and CDR2 from the germline V gene are GTSNPN and SVGIG (reference sequence). The length of the CDR3 is 13 residues. CDR3 bases: TGTGCCTGGGTGGGGGCGTCCCAAGAGACCCAGTACTTC. Amino acid sequence: CAWVGASQETQYF.

The chain combines TRBV28 with TRBJ1-2; a weak D match, TRBD1 (5 bases). The V end was cut by 7 bases, the J end by 8 bases, with 11 bases between. Germline values: CDR1 MDHEN, CDR2 SYDVKM. This CDR3 has 11 amino acids. This CDR3 reads CASIGRDGYTF. The CDR3 bases are TGTGCCAGCATCGGACGGGACGGCTACACCTTC.

V is TRBV6-1 and J is TRBJ1-5, with unresolved D. V was cut by 4 bases and J by 6 bases, with 19 bases left in between. The CDR3 sequence is 16 residues long. Germline V lookup: CDR1 MNHNS, CDR2 SASEGT. In DNA form, the CDR3 reads TGTGCCAGCAGTGTGGAAGGCCCACCCCTTGTTCAGCCCCAGCATTTT. Translation: CASSVEGPPLVQPQHF.

The V call is TRBV5-1, the J call TRBJ2-7, with D possibly matching TRBD1 (5 bases). Deletions cut 4 bases from V and 6 bases from J, with 17 bases between. The CDR3 has 14 residues. Germline-derived CDR1 and CDR2 are SGHRS and YFSETQ. In DNA, the CDR3 is TGCGCCAGCAGCACCGGAATGGGGCCTTTCGAGCAGTACTTC. It codes for CASSTGMGPFEQYF.

The genes are TRBV6-2 or TRBV6-3 and TRBJ2-3; TRBD1 agrees at 7 bases. Trimming at V came to 6 bases and at J to 2 bases, leaving 14 bases not matched to a gene. Germline assignment: CDR1 MNHEY and CDR2 SVGEGT. The CDR3 totals 17 residues. The CDR3 is CASSDNLRDRITDTQYF. The CDR3 DNA follows: TGTGCCAGCAGCGACAACCTCCGGGACAGAATCACAGATACGCAGTATTTT.

V is TRBV12-3 or TRBV12-4 and J is TRBJ2-1; D unclear. The CDR3 loop spans 11 amino acids. The V end was cut by 7 bases, the J end by 7 bases, with 8 bases between. The CDR3 coding sequence is TGTGCCAGCACCCTGGGTAATGAGCAGTTCTTC. Protein product: CASTLGNEQFF.

The chain has TRBV3-1 (or the pseudogene TRBV3-2) and TRBJ2-7; TRBD2 matches 7 bases. CDR1 and CDR2 from the germline V gene are LGHDT and YNNKEL (reference sequence). Trimming at V came to 0 bases and at J to 9 bases, leaving 5 bases not matched to a gene. The CDR3 contains 13 residues. The CDR3 coding sequence is TGTGCCAGCAGCCAAGATGCGGGGGTTCGGCAGTACTTC. Translation: CASSQDAGVRQYF.

The chain joins TRBV6-2 or TRBV6-3 to TRBJ2-5, with D perhaps matching TRBD1 (7 bases). V was trimmed by 6 bases and J by 4 bases, leaving 15 bases between them. The CDR3 length is 14 residues. CDR1 is MNHEY and CDR2 is SVGEGT in the germline V gene. In DNA form, the CDR3 reads TGTGCCAGCAGCCGAAACAGGGGAGGAGAGACCCAGTACTTC. Protein product: CASSRNRGGETQYF.

The chain is built from TRBV3-1 (or the pseudogene TRBV3-2) and TRBJ2-1, with 10 bases lining up with TRBD2. The V gene's germline CDR1 is LGHDT and CDR2 YNNKEL (reference sequence). CDR3 size: 17 residues. V trimming: 0 bases; J trimming: 5 bases; junction bases outside the gene matches: 7. The CDR3 sequence is CASSQDLTSGTHNEQFF. CDR3 coding DNA: TGTGCCAGCAGCCAAGATCTAACTAGCGGGACCCACAATGAGCAGTTCTTC.

This chain joins TRBV2 and TRBJ2-3; 7 nucleotides agree with TRBD1. CDR1 and CDR2 (germline): SNHLY, FYNNEI. J was trimmed by 4 bases and V by 3 bases; bases with no gene match: 4. The CDR3 covers 14 residues. CDR3 coding DNA: TGTGCCAGCAGTGACCCGACAGGGCCAGATACGCAGTATTTT. The encoded protein is CASSDPTGPDTQYF.

The rearrangement links TRBV6-2 or TRBV6-3 to TRBJ1-1; D might be TRBD1 (5 bases). The germline V and J ends were trimmed by 2 bases and 7 bases, with 14 bases remaining between them. Germline lookup yields CDR1 MNHEY and CDR2 SVGEGT. The CDR3 runs 14 residues. The CDR3: CASSYDRGQSEAFF. CDR3 nucleotide sequence: TGTGCCAGCAGTTACGACCGTGGACAAAGTGAAGCTTTCTTT.

The V gene is TRBV6-1, the J gene TRBJ1-2; the D gene is possibly TRBD1 (6 bases). This CDR3 is 15 amino acids long. The germline gives CDR1 MNHNS, CDR2 SASEGT. Deletions cut 5 bases from V and 0 bases from J, with 13 bases between. The CDR3 DNA sequence: TGTGCCAGCAGTCCCCGGGGGGGCGCTAACTATGGCTACACCTTC. Amino acid sequence: CASSPRGGANYGYTF.

The chain combines TRBV4-2 with TRBJ2-2, with D possibly being TRBD1 or TRBD2 (6 bases each). Germline V gene sequence: CDR1 LGHNA, CDR2 YNFKEQ. This CDR3 spans 15 amino acids. The V end was cut by 4 bases, the J end by 7 bases, with 16 bases between. The CDR3 region has the DNA TGTGCCAGCAGCCCCCGGGGGCCTCGGGGCGGGGAGCTGTTTTTT. Amino acids: CASSPRGPRGGELFF.

The chain carries TRBV6-5 and TRBJ1-1, with no clear D. Germline V gene sequence: CDR1 MNHEY, CDR2 SVGAGI. The CDR3 runs 13 residues. The V gene lost 7 bases and the J gene lost 3 bases, with 12 bases spanning the gap. This chain's CDR3 is CASKGETYTEAFF. CDR3 coding DNA: TGTGCCAGCAAGGGAGAGACGTACACTGAAGCTTTCTTT.

This chain joins TRBV2 and TRBJ1-2; unclear D gene. The CDR3 is 13 residues long. The V gene lost 6 bases and the J gene lost 4 bases, with 12 bases spanning the gap. Germline V gives CDR1 SNHLY, CDR2 FYNNEI. CDR3 bases: TGTGCCAGCAGGGTTGGGATGAGCTATGGCTACACCTTC. It codes for CASRVGMSYGYTF.

V and J are TRBV18 and TRBJ2-5; no firm D call. The V gene lost 5 bases and the J gene lost 5 bases, with 15 bases spanning the gap. CDR1 and CDR2 (germline): KGHSH, LQKENI. This CDR3 spans 14 amino acids. CDR3 protein: CASSTAGRWETQYF. CDR3 nucleotides: TGTGCCAGCTCAACGGCAGGTCGTTGGGAGACCCAGTACTTC.

The V and J genes are TRBV19 and TRBJ1-2, with 10 bases aligning to TRBD1. The CDR3 sequence is 14 residues long. In germline, CDR1 is LNHDA, CDR2 SQIVND (reference sequence). V dropped 6 bases and J dropped 2; count of bases not matched to a gene: 3. CDR3 DNA: TGTGCCAGTAGGGGGGGACAGGGGAACTATGGCTACACCTTC. This gives the protein CASRGGQGNYGYTF.

This clone appeared a few times. The chain combines TRBV28 with TRBJ1-1; perhaps TRBD1 as D (6 bases). The germline V and J ends were trimmed by 2 bases and 4 bases, with 14 bases remaining between them. This CDR3 has 15 residues. Germline CDR1 MDHEN, CDR2 SYDVKM. In nucleotides, the CDR3 is TGTGCCAGCAGTTTAAGGGGGGTTGGAGGCACTGAAGCTTTCTTT. This encodes CASSLRGVGGTEAFF.